The sequence of this T cell receptor beta chain was determined in a study of cytomegalovirus exposure and HLA in healthy donors. This clone was observed a few times. Its antigen remains unknown. Primers for the PCR totalled 60 Vbeta and 13 Jbeta. Data came from immunoSEQ multiplex PCR; TCRdb stores just in-frame clones and leaves some out. The data show around 250,000 clones, with around 90% seen just once and about 1.7% held by the top ten. V lost 0 bases to trimming and J lost 14 bases, with 7 bases between them. Germline V gene data show CDR1 as DFQATT and CDR2 as SNEGSKA (reference sequence). The CDR3 sequence is 9 residues long. Study results and caveats: Reports credit the classifier with highly specific, highly sensitive diagnosis of cytomegalovirus status. In a later analysis, TCR beta V- and J-gene trimming was associated with a missense DCLRE1C variant.

The chain links TRBV20-1 to TRBJ1-1, with D hard to call. This receptor was obtained from a girl aged 2 to 9 in good health and CMV-seronegative. The material sequenced was PBMCs. CDR3 in amino acids: CSARDGIFF. For the CDR3, the DNA is TGCAGTGCTAGAGACGGGATCTTCTTT.